This is a list of T cell receptor beta chains from one sample in a study of Ad26.COV2.S vaccination and SARS-CoV-2 variants. Produced via immunoSEQ multiplex PCR; TCRdb's table is partial and in-frame only. The data hold fewer than 600,000 clones, with 70% to 90% observed a single time. Source: peripheral blood, taken in a trial of Ad26.COV2.S vaccine versus placebo. The receptors come from a person aged 18 to 65 who received the Ad26.COV2.S COVID-19 vaccine or a placebo. CDR3s include the opening cysteine and the closing phenylalanine or tryptophan. A D gene is named only where the DNA matches it firmly. Rows may omit the clone size; those that give it use once, few, many or a size class.

size,V,J,D,CDR3,DNA
NA,TRBV13,TRBJ2-5,TRBD1,CASSRRSGTGWSPYQETQYF,TGTGCCAGCAGCCGCCGCTCCGGGACAGGGTGGTCTCCGTACCAAGAGACCCAGTACTTC
NA,TRBV3-1/TRBV3-2,TRBJ2-1,TRBD2,CASSQDKLAGGPYNEQFF,TGTGCCAGCAGCCAAGATAAACTAGCGGGAGGGCCCTACAATGAGCAGTTCTTC
NA,TRBV28,TRBJ1-2,TRBD1,CASSPRQGDGYTF,TGTGCCAGCAGTCCCCGACAGGGAGATGGCTACACCTTC
NA,TRBV9,TRBJ2-7,NA,CASSVGGRDTGEQYF,TGTGCCAGCAGCGTAGGGGGCAGGGACACCGGCGAGCAGTACTTC
NA,TRBV2,TRBJ2-4,TRBD1,CASSEGFGTGGKNIQYF,TGTGCCAGCAGTGAAGGGTTTGGGACAGGGGGTAAAAACATTCAGTACTTC
NA,TRBV5-4,TRBJ2-7,NA,CASSSTMSSYEQYF,TGTGCCAGCAGCTCAACCATGAGCTCCTACGAGCAGTACTTC
NA,TRBV2,TRBJ2-5,NA,CASRRVGVETQYF,TGTGCCAGCAGGAGGGTAGGGGTGGAGACCCAGTACTTC
NA,TRBV18,TRBJ2-7,NA,CASSSGAYEQYF,TGTGCCAGCTCTTCGGGGGCCTACGAGCAGTACTTC
NA,TRBV11-2,TRBJ1-1,NA,CASSFQRSGTEAFF,TGTGCCAGCAGCTTCCAACGGTCCGGCACTGAAGCTTTCTTT
NA,TRBV28,TRBJ1-2,NA,CASRQTFGTVNYGYTF,TGTGCCAGCAGACAAACCTTCGGGACGGTCAACTATGGCTACACCTTC
NA,TRBV14,TRBJ1-2,NA,CASSQGPGLSGYTF,TGTGCCAGCAGCCAAGGACCGGGACTCTCCGGCTACACCTTC
NA,TRBV7-3,TRBJ2-5,TRBD2,CASSPLAGVETQYF,TGTGCCAGCAGCCCCCTAGCGGGAGTGGAGACCCAGTACTTC
NA,TRBV24-1,TRBJ2-3,TRBD2,CATSPGSGITDTQYF,TGTGCCACCAGCCCAGGTAGCGGGATTACAGATACGCAGTATTTT
NA,TRBV20-1,TRBJ2-5,NA,CSASLLTGIRETQYF,TGCAGTGCTAGTCTACTTACAGGGATTCGGGAGACCCAGTACTTC
NA,TRBV9,TRBJ1-2,TRBD1,CASSVAGQGRGYTF,TGTGCCAGCAGCGTAGCGGGACAGGGGAGAGGCTACACCTTC
NA,TRBV7-9,TRBJ2-2,NA,CASSSRDRGKNTGELFF,TGTGCCAGCAGCTCTAGGGACCGGGGCAAGAACACCGGGGAGCTGTTTTTT
NA,TRBV2,TRBJ2-5,NA,CASRGLETQYF,TGTGCCAGCAGGGGTCTAGAGACCCAGTACTTC
once,TRBV7-9,TRBJ1-4,NA,CASSFGGNEKLFF,TGTGCCAGCAGCTTTGGGGGAAATGAAAAACTGTTTTTT
once,TRBV4-1,TRBJ1-5,NA,CASSQEVARGGQPQHF,TGCGCCAGCAGCCAAGAGGTAGCAAGGGGAGGTCAGCCCCAGCATTTT
NA,TRBV19,TRBJ1-6,TRBD1,CASSIAGIGTGVSPLHF,TGTGCCAGTAGTATAGCGGGCATCGGGACAGGTGTTTCACCCCTCCACTTT
few,TRBV6-2/TRBV6-3,TRBJ1-2,NA,CASSSITPSAYGYTF,TGTGCCAGCAGTTCCATTACTCCGTCGGCCTATGGCTACACCTTC
once,TRBV29-1,TRBJ2-2,NA,CSVLGPGELFF,TGCAGCGTTTTAGGTCCCGGGGAGCTGTTTTTT
NA,TRBV11-2,TRBJ1-6,NA,CASSFVDSNSPLHF,TGTGCCAGCAGCTTTGTCGACTCGAATTCACCCCTCCACTTT
once,TRBV27,TRBJ2-7,NA,CASSPEGPYEQYF,TGTGCCAGCAGCCCGGAGGGACCCTACGAGCAGTACTTC
NA,TRBV7-9,TRBJ2-2,NA,CASSFSVFENTGELFF,TGTGCCAGCAGCTTTTCCGTGTTCGAGAACACCGGGGAGCTGTTTTTT
once,TRBV20-1,TRBJ2-1,TRBD2,CSASERLAEFRRNEQFF,TGCAGTGCTAGTGAAAGGCTAGCGGAGTTCCGCCGGAATGAGCAGTTCTTC
NA,TRBV7-9,TRBJ1-1,TRBD1,CASSLPTGVNTEAFF,TGTGCCAGCAGCTTACCGACAGGGGTGAACACTGAAGCTTTCTTT
NA,TRBV5-1,TRBJ1-1,TRBD1,CASSLGTGGEAFF,TGCGCCAGCAGCCTAGGGACAGGCGGTGAAGCTTTCTTT
NA,TRBV19,TRBJ2-3,TRBD2,CASRISGRTDTQYF,TGTGCCAGTAGAATTAGCGGGCGCACAGATACGCAGTATTTT
NA,TRBV7-6,TRBJ2-1,NA,CASSLGERAGEQFF,TGTGCCAGCAGCCTAGGGGAGAGGGCGGGTGAGCAGTTCTTC
NA,TRBV7-7,TRBJ2-5,NA,CASSLSGQRETQYF,TGTGCTAGCAGCTTATCTGGACAGAGGGAGACCCAGTACTTC